The next 11 T cell receptor beta chains were all read from a single sample in a study of tumor-infiltrating lymphocytes in primary liver carcinoma. Constant-region priming of around 530 ng total RNA yielded TCR beta cDNA. Three nested multiplex PCR rounds, a slightly modified ARM-PCR, produced the libraries for TCR beta. The two initial PCR rounds, around 11 cycles each, used TRBV1-TRBV30 forward and C-beta reverse primers. Using its own MiXCR run on the multiplex PCR reads, TCRdb lists one record per CDR3 protein. The repertoire consists of about 200,000 distinct CDR3 sequences, with about 85% occurring once and the leading ten covering roughly 18%. The tissue used was unsorted bulk material of about 19-34 mg. RNA and DNA were co-extracted from it with the AllPrep DNA/RNA mini kit. The sample taken for sequencing was tumor tissue from primary liver carcinoma. These receptors were obtained from a man aged 35-49 years with primary liver carcinoma and hepatitis B virus infection.

To note about this clonotype: At one boundary the junction diverges from the germline segment, which might be a read error. This sequence joins TRBV6-5 and TRBJ1-5, with D unclear. Germline loops: CDR1 MNHEY, CDR2 SVGAGI. CDR3 length: 13 amino acids. CDR3 protein: CASRHSPQQPQHF. CDR3 in DNA: TGTGCCAGCAGGCACTCCCCCCAACAGCCTCAGCATTTT.

V is TRBV5-4 and J is TRBJ2-1; weak D call: TRBD2 (6 bases). The DNA matches TRBJ2-7 better at its end, which makes the J call doubtful. Per the germline V gene, CDR1 is SGHNT and CDR2 is YYREEE (reference sequence). The CDR3 sequence is 17 residues long. Here the CDR3 DNA reads TGTGCCAGCAGCCGGGCTCTAGGCCTATCGGGAGAAAATGAGCAGTACTTC. Translated, it gives CASSRALGLSGENEQYF.

Comment on this clonotype: The junction departs from germline at one end; a sequencing error may be responsible. The chain carries TRBV29-1 and TRBJ2-7; TRBD1 aligns across 7 bases. This CDR3 has 13 residues. The germline V gene encodes CDR1 SQVTM and CDR2 ANQGSEA. As DNA, the CDR3 is TGCATCGTTACCCCGACAGGGCTCCACGAGCAGTGCTTC. Translating it yields CIVTPTGLHEQCF.

A note on this clonotype: Germline is not matched at one junction end, which may reflect a read error. This chain connects TRBV11-2 to TRBJ2-2, with TRBD2 matching over 7 bases. This CDR3 is 16 amino acids long. The germline V gene encodes CDR1 SGHAT and CDR2 FQNNGV. The CDR3 sequence is CVSSTGLAGYTGELFF. The CDR3 DNA reads as TGTGTCAGCAGCACCGGATTAGCGGGCTACACCGGGGAGCTGTTTTTT.

V is TRBV28 and J is TRBJ2-5; 11 positions match TRBD2. This CDR3 region has 16 residues. The junction had 10 bases not matched to a gene; V was cut back by 5 bases and J by 5 bases. Germline V gene lookup returns CDR1 MDHEN and CDR2 SYDVKM. The CDR3 protein is CASSPGLAGGRETQYF. In DNA form, the CDR3 reads TGTGCCAGCAGTCCTGGACTAGCGGGTGGTCGTGAGACCCAGTACTTC.

As for this clonotype: An end of the junction does not agree with germline; a read error may underlie this. The chain employs TRBV6-6 and TRBJ1-1; no firm D call. CDR1 is MNHNY and CDR2 is SVGAGI in the germline V gene (reference sequence). This CDR3 is built from 15 residues. CDR3 nucleotide sequence: TGTACCAGCAGTATTCCGTCGGCACGGGACACTGAAGCTTTCTTT. Residues: CTSSIPSARDTEAFF.

This chain links TRBV12-3 or TRBV12-4 with TRBJ1-2; the D is unclear. V lost 2 bases to trimming and J lost 8 bases, with 18 bases between them. The CDR3 is made up of 15 amino acids. For the CDR3, the DNA is TGTGCCAGCAGTTTATGGGCGGACTGCGGGAGGGGCTACACCTTC. Protein product: CASSLWADCGRGYTF.

As regards this clonotype: Mismatch with germline at one junction end may stem from a read error. The rearrangement links TRBV12-3 or TRBV12-4 to TRBJ2-5; possibly TRBD1 or TRBD2 for D (5 bases each). The CDR3 totals 13 residues. CDR3: CARVRGRKETQYF. CDR3 nucleotides: TGTGCCAGAGTACGGGGACGGAAAGAGACTCAGTACTTC.

The chain recombines TRBV29-1 with TRBJ2-1, with 12 bases identical to TRBD2. V trimming: 7 bases; J trimming: 9 bases; junction bases outside the gene matches: 7. This CDR3 spans 13 amino acids. Germline values: CDR1 SQVTM, CDR2 ANQGSEA. CDR3 bases: TGCAGCGGGACTAGCGGGAAGTTCAGTGAGCAGTTCTTC. Translated, it gives CSGTSGKFSEQFF.

The chain combines TRBV29-1 with TRBJ1-1; D unclear. The CDR3 runs to 15 residues. Trimming removed 8 bases from V and 1 base from J, with 20 bases in between. Germline CDR1 SQVTM, CDR2 ANQGSEA. The CDR3 DNA reads as TGCAGCATTGCCTCGGGATGGGGAAAGAACACTGAAGCTTTCTTT. Protein: CSIASGWGKNTEAFF.

As regards this clonotype: At one end the junction does not follow the germline gene, possibly because of a read error. The chain combines TRBV11-2 with TRBJ2-1; possible D gene TRBD2, 5 bases. The CDR3 spans 16 residues. Germline CDR1 SGHAT, CDR2 FQNNGV. The CDR3 reads CASSLGIGMVVNGQFF. CDR3 nucleotides: TGTGCCAGCAGCCTAGGGATCGGGATGGTTGTAAATGGGCAGTTCTTC. Using reference TRBV11-2 and TRBJ2-1 for the parts outside the CDR3, the full variable domain is EAGVAQSPRYKIIEKRQSVAFWCNPISGHATLYWYQQILGQGPKLLIQFQNNGVVDDSQLPKDRFSAERLKGVDSTLKIQPAKLEDSAVYLCASSLGIGMVVNGQFFGPGTRLTVL.